This is a list of T cell receptor beta chains from one sample in a study of T cells in tuberculosis. Measured with immunoSEQ multiplex PCR; TCRdb has only the in-frame clones, and not every one. The table has approximately 88,000 clones, more than 75% seen once; the top ten hold under 2.5%. Material for sequencing was CD1b-GMM tetramer-negative cells sorted from PBMCs. These receptors all come from an adult woman with latent tuberculosis. Each CDR3 is given with its conserved first and last residue. Fields, in order: V gene, J gene, clone size, D gene, CDR3 DNA, CDR3 protein. The D gene is left open where the match is weak. Only part of the rows carry a size: once, few, many, or a class if the clone is expanded.

TRBV5-1	TRBJ2-3	.	TRBD2	TGCGCCAGCAGCTCCGGGGGGGGCGCGAGTATTCCAGATACGCAGTATTTT	CASSSGGGASIPDTQYF
TRBV5-6	TRBJ1-1	.	.	TGTGCCAGCAGCTGGTCGAGGACAGAAGCTTTCTTT	CASSWSRTEAFF
TRBV5-6	TRBJ1-3	.	.	TGCGCCAGCATAAGACGGAGGTCTGGAAACACCATATATTTT	CASIRRRSGNTIYF
TRBV18	TRBJ1-1	.	TRBD1	TGTGCCAGCTCACCAAATACAGGGGGCCGGGCTTTCTTT	CASSPNTGGRAFF
TRBV5-6	TRBJ1-6	.	TRBD1	TGTGCCAGCAGAGCGGACAGGGGGAATTCACCCCTCCACTTT	CASRADRGNSPLHF
TRBV5-1	TRBJ1-4	.	.	TGCGCCAGCAGCTTGGGCCAGGTTGCAACTAATGAAAAACTGTTTTTT	CASSLGQVATNEKLFF
TRBV2	TRBJ2-2	.	.	TGTGCCAGCAAGGGGGAGAGCGGGGAGCTGTTTTTT	CASKGESGELFF
TRBV4-1	TRBJ1-2	.	TRBD1	TGCGCCAGCAGCCTGGGACAGGTGAACTATGGCTACACCTTC	CASSLGQVNYGYTF
TRBV9	TRBJ2-1	.	.	TGTGCCAGCAGCGTAGTCTGGGCAAATGAGCAGTTCTTC	CASSVVWANEQFF
TRBV7-9	TRBJ2-3	.	.	TGTGCCAGCAGCTTCCTGGAGAGCACAGATACGCAGTATTTT	CASSFLESTDTQYF
TRBV29-1	TRBJ1-1	.	.	TGCAGCGTTCTTAGTTCTACTGAAGCTTTCTTT	CSVLSSTEAFF
TRBV4-2	TRBJ1-6	.	.	TGTGCCAGCAGCCAAGGGAGCTCCTATAATTCACCCCTCCACTTT	CASSQGSSYNSPLHF
TRBV18	TRBJ2-1	.	TRBD1	TGTGCCAGCTCACCACCTACAGGGGGTAATGAGCAGTTCTTC	CASSPPTGGNEQFF
TRBV11-2	TRBJ1-2	.	.	TGTGCCAGCAGCTTAGGGCAGGGTTCCTATGGCTACACCTTC	CASSLGQGSYGYTF
TRBV5-6	TRBJ1-2	.	TRBD1	TGTGCCAGCAGCTTGAAGGGGACAGCCTATGGCTACACCTTC	CASSLKGTAYGYTF
TRBV19	TRBJ1-1	.	.	TGTGCCAGTAGTCCAAAGAGGAACACTGAAGCTTTCTTT	CASSPKRNTEAFF
TRBV6-1	TRBJ2-2	.	.	TGTGCCAGCAGGGAGACAGGCCTCGGGGAGCTGTTTTTT	CASRETGLGELFF
TRBV4-1	TRBJ2-7	.	.	TGCGCCAGCAGCCATGATCCGGGACGGAGGGCCTACGAGCAGTACTTC	CASSHDPGRRAYEQYF
TRBV2	TRBJ2-7	.	.	TGTGCCAGCAGTCCCGGGACTGGATTCTACGAGCAGTACTTC	CASSPGTGFYEQYF
TRBV21-1	TRBJ2-7	.	.	TGTGCCAGCAGCAAAGTCCTCTCACTTGGACAGGCTTGCTCCTACGAGCAGTACTTC	CASSKVLSLGQACSYEQYF
TRBV11-2	TRBJ1-2	.	.	TGTGCCAGCAGCTTAGTGGACGACAGTTTCTATGGCTACACCTTC	CASSLVDDSFYGYTF
TRBV30	TRBJ1-1	once	.	TGTGCCTGGAGTACGCGGGCGGACACTGAAGCTTTCTTT	CAWSTRADTEAFF
TRBV19	TRBJ2-3	.	.	TGTGCCAGTAGTAGCTACAGAACCAGCACAGATACGCAGTATTTT	CASSSYRTSTDTQYF
TRBV2	TRBJ2-3	.	TRBD2	TGTGCCAGCAGTCGGCCGACGGGGGGGCAGGGCACAGATACGCAGTATTTT	CASSRPTGGQGTDTQYF
TRBV6-5	TRBJ2-7	.	.	TGTGCCAGCAGTTACTCCCTAGCCTCGAGGTCCGAGCAGTACTTC	CASSYSLASRSEQYF
TRBV7-2	TRBJ2-7	few	.	TGTGCCAGCAGCTTGAGCACGGGCGGGTACGAGCAGTACTTC	CASSLSTGGYEQYF
TRBV4-2	TRBJ1-6	.	TRBD1	TGTGCCAGCAGCCAAGAAGGGACAGGGACTAATTCACCCCTCCACTTT	CASSQEGTGTNSPLHF
TRBV2	TRBJ1-2	.	TRBD1	TGTGCCAGCAGTGGTGGAGGGGGCGACTATGGCTACACCTTC	CASSGGGGDYGYTF
TRBV7-2	TRBJ1-1	.	TRBD1	TGTGCCAGCAGCCCCAGGACAGGGTGGGACACTGAAGCTTTCTTT	CASSPRTGWDTEAFF
TRBV7-2	TRBJ1-4	.	TRBD1	TGTGCCAGCAGCTTAAGGGGAACAGGGGCAACTAATGAAAAACTGTTTTTT	CASSLRGTGATNEKLFF
TRBV5-4	TRBJ2-5	once	.	TGTGCCAGCAGCCGACTAGTAAGAGAGACCCAGTACTTC	CASSRLVRETQYF
TRBV25-1	TRBJ2-6	once	TRBD2	TGTGCCAGCAGTGGGACTAGCGGGGGGGCATCTGGGGCCAACGTCCTGACTTTC	CASSGTSGGASGANVLTF
TRBV5-1	TRBJ1-1	.	TRBD1	TGCGCCAGCAGCCAGGGACAGGGGAGGGGCACTGAAGCTTTCTTT	CASSQGQGRGTEAFF
TRBV5-4	TRBJ1-6	.	.	TGTGCCAGCAGTCAAAAGAACCAGGGCCCTAATTCACCCCTCCACTTT	CASSQKNQGPNSPLHF
TRBV19	TRBJ1-3	.	.	TGTGCCAGTGGTCTAGGCAGCTCTGGAAACACCATATATTTT	CASGLGSSGNTIYF
TRBV11-2	TRBJ2-7	.	.	TGTGCCAGCAGCTTATCTCCAGGGCGCGAGCAGTACTTC	CASSLSPGREQYF
TRBV21-1	TRBJ2-5	.	.	TGTGCCAGCAGCCAAGTGGCGGACAGAGAGACCCAGTACTTC	CASSQVADRETQYF
TRBV19	TRBJ2-1	.	.	TGTGCCAGTAGTATAGTTGGAGGGTTCTATGAGCAGTTCTTC	CASSIVGGFYEQFF
TRBV27	TRBJ1-4	.	.	TGTGCCAGCAGACTACAGGGTTTGGGAACTAATGAAAAACTGTTTTTT	CASRLQGLGTNEKLFF
TRBV27	TRBJ2-5	.	.	TGTGCCAGCAGTCGCACGGTGTGGGAGACCCAGTACTTC	CASSRTVWETQYF
TRBV5-1	TRBJ2-3	.	.	TGCGCCAGCAGGACCGGGGGGCTCTCAGATACGCAGTATTTT	CASRTGGLSDTQYF
TRBV19	TRBJ1-2	.	.	TGTGCCAGTACCCCGACACCTGGGGGGGGCTACACCTTC	CASTPTPGGGYTF
TRBV5-6	TRBJ1-2	.	.	TGTGCCAGCAGCTTGTACGGCCCCACGCCGGGAGGCTACACCTTC	CASSLYGPTPGGYTF
TRBV19	TRBJ1-6	.	TRBD1	TGTGCCAGTAGTATGGGGACAGGAGTAAATTCACCCCTCCACTTT	CASSMGTGVNSPLHF
TRBV19	TRBJ1-1	few	.	TGTGCCAGTAGTATAGCGGGGACACGAAACACTGAAGCTTTCTTT	CASSIAGTRNTEAFF
TRBV6-1	TRBJ1-5	.	TRBD1	TGTGCCAGCAGTGCAACAGGGGGCGATTGGTTGAGCAATCAGCCCCAGCATTTT	CASSATGGDWLSNQPQHF
TRBV28	TRBJ2-1	.	TRBD2	TGTGCCACCAAGCGGGGGCCGGGAAATGAGCAGTTCTTC	CATKRGPGNEQFF
TRBV7-8	TRBJ1-2	.	.	TGTGCCAGCAGCTTAACCCCGCAGGCTACTAACTATGGCTACACCTTC	CASSLTPQATNYGYTF
TRBV6-1	TRBJ1-1	.	TRBD1	TGTGCCAGCAGTGAAAGGGACAGGGGAGTGGGGGAAAACACTGAAGCTTTCTTT	CASSERDRGVGENTEAFF
TRBV2	TRBJ2-5	.	.	TGTGCCAGCAGTGAACAGGGACACGAAGAGACCCAGTACTTC	CASSEQGHEETQYF